These 3 T cell receptor beta chains were sequenced from one sample in a study of tumor-infiltrating lymphocytes in primary liver carcinoma. Total RNA (approximately 500 ng) served as template for TCR beta cDNA synthesis primed by a constant-region primer. Slightly modified ARM-PCR with three nested multiplex PCR rounds yielded TCR beta libraries. Forward primers for TRBV1-TRBV30 and a C-beta reverse primer served the first two PCR rounds, at 10 cycles each. TCRdb analysed the multiplex PCR reads with MiXCR anew, one entry per CDR3 protein. The sample has over 100,000 distinct CDR3 sequences, about two thirds seen once. The roughly 20-34 mg bulk tissue piece was not sorted before simultaneous RNA and DNA extraction. The sample taken for sequencing was tumor-adjacent normal liver tissue. The source is a woman in her fifties or sixties with primary liver carcinoma and hepatitis B virus infection.

Points on this clonotype: A junction boundary mismatches the germline segment, possibly from a read error. The chain is built from TRBV14 and TRBJ1-6; D is unresolved. Germline CDR1 reads SGHDN; CDR2 reads FVKESK. The CDR3 is made up of 19 amino acids. CDR3 sequence (DNA): TGTGCCAGCAGCCAAGATCCTGCACGGGCGCGCTCCTATAATTCACCCATCCATTTT. Its translation is CASSQDPARARSYNSPIHF.

A note on this clonotype: A junction boundary mismatches the germline segment, possibly from a read error. The rearrangement links TRBV11-2 to TRBJ2-1, with TRBD2 matching over 7 bases. The V gene's germline CDR1 is SGHAT and CDR2 FQNNGV. This CDR3 is 15 amino acids long. The DNA for the CDR3 is TGTGCCAGAGGCACGCGGGAGTGGTCCTACGATGAGCAGTTCTTC. Protein sequence: CARGTREWSYDEQFF.

In the case of this clonotype: One end of the junction fails to match germline, which may point to a read error. V gene TRBV11-2 combines with J gene TRBJ1-2; D possibly corresponds to TRBD1 (5 bases). Germline V gives CDR1 SGHAT, CDR2 FQNNGV. The CDR3 spans 13 residues. CDR3 loop: CAGSLGAGFGYTF. DNA of the CDR3: TGTGCCGGCAGTTTAGGGGCCGGTTTTGGTTACACCTTC.